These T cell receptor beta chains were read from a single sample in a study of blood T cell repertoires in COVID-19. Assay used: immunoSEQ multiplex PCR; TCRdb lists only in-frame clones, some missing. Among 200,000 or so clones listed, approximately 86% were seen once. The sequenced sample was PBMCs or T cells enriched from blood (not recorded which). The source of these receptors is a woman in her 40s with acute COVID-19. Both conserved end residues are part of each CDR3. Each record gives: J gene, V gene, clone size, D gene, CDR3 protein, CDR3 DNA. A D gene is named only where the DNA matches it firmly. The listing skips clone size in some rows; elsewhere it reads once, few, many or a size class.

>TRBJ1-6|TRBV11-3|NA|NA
CASSLDMGAYNSPLHF
TGTGCCAGCAGCTTAGATATGGGGGCATATAATTCACCCCTCCACTTT
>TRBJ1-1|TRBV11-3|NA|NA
CASSSMREGTEAFF
TGTGCCAGCAGCTCTATGAGGGAGGGCACTGAAGCTTTCTTT
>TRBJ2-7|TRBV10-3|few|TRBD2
CAINDLGTSGYEQYF
TGTGCCATCAATGACCTCGGGACTAGTGGCTACGAGCAGTACTTC
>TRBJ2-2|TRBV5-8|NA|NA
CASSLLRGRDFTGELFF
TGTGCCAGCAGCTTGTTACGTGGCAGGGATTTCACCGGGGAGCTGTTTTTT
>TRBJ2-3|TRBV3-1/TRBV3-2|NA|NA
CASSHSWGGDTQYF
TGTGCCAGCAGCCATTCCTGGGGCGGAGATACGCAGTATTTT
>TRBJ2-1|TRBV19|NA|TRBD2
CASSITSEGEQFF
TGTGCCAGTAGTATCACTAGCGAAGGTGAGCAGTTCTTC
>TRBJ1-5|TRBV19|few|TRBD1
CASSRQGMVYSNQPQHF
TGTGCCAGCAGTCGACAGGGAATGGTATATAGCAATCAGCCCCAGCATTTT
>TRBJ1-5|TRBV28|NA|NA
CASSSSGAVQPQHF
TGTGCCAGCAGTTCGTCAGGGGCGGTTCAGCCCCAGCATTTT
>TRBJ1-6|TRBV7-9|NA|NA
CASSTGQLTPLHF
TGTGCCAGCAGCACCGGACAGTTGACACCCCTCCACTTT
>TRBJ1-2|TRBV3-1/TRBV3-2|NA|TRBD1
CASSRATGDTGGAYGYTF
TGTGCCAGCAGCCGCGCCACGGGGGATACAGGGGGGGCCTATGGCTACACCTTC
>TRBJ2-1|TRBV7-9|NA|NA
CASSPLGDTLGDEQFF
TGTGCCAGCAGCCCACTTGGGGACACCCTGGGGGATGAGCAGTTCTTC
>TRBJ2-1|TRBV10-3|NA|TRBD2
CAIRSGSKFDEQFF
TGTGCCATCAGAAGCGGGAGTAAGTTCGATGAGCAGTTCTTC
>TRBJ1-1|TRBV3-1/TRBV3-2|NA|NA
CASSQGPTAMNTEAFF
TGTGCCAGCAGCCAAGGACCGACAGCAATGAACACTGAAGCTTTCTTT
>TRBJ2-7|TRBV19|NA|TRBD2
CASSTRGEASGRGYEQYF
TGTGCCAGTAGTACCCGAGGGGAGGCTAGCGGGAGAGGCTACGAGCAGTACTTC
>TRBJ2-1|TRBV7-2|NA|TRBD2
CASSTQAGSYNEQFF
TGTGCCAGCAGCACACAAGCGGGGTCCTACAATGAGCAGTTCTTC
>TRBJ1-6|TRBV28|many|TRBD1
CASRAGTGNSPLHF
TGTGCCAGCAGGGCCGGGACAGGCAATTCACCCCTCCACTTT
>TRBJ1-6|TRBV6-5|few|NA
CASSPQVPKNSPLHF
TGTGCCAGCAGCCCACAGGTCCCCAAGAATTCACCCCTCCACTTT
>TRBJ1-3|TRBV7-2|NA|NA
CASSASTGTGNTIYF
TGTGCCAGCAGCGCCTCCACAGGGACTGGAAACACCATATATTTT
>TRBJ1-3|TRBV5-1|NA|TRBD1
CASSLGAGGNEGNTIYF
TGCGCCAGCAGCTTGGGTGCAGGGGGCAATGAAGGAAACACCATATATTTT
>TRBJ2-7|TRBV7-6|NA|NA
CASSLALSGEQYF
TGTGCCAGCAGCTTAGCCCTAAGTGGCGAGCAGTACTTC
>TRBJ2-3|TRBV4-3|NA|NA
CASSQDAPGLPASTDTQYF
TGCGCCAGCAGCCAAGATGCCCCTGGACTCCCGGCCAGCACAGATACGCAGTATTTT
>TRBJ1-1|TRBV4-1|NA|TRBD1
CASMKTGQGLNTEAFF
TGCGCCAGCATGAAAACCGGACAGGGCTTGAACACTGAAGCTTTCTTT
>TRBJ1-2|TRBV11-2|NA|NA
CASWPVYGYTF
TGTGCCAGCTGGCCAGTCTATGGCTACACCTTC
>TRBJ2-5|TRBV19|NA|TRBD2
CASTPRGAGGPRETQYF
TGTGCCAGTACCCCTCGGGGTGCGGGAGGGCCACGGGAGACCCAGTACTTC
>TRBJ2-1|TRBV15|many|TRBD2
CATSRGSGAEQFF
TGTGCCACCAGCAGAGGAAGCGGGGCGGAGCAGTTCTTC
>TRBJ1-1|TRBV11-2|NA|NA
CASSLQGMNTEAFF
TGTGCCAGCAGCTTGCAGGGGATGAACACTGAAGCTTTCTTT
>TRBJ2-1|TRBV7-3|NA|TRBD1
CASSVGTGPNEQFF
TGTGCCAGCAGCGTCGGGACAGGCCCCAATGAGCAGTTCTTC
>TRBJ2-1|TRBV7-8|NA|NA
CASSPPRAGAHEQFF
TGTGCCAGCAGCCCTCCGCGGGCAGGGGCCCATGAGCAGTTCTTC
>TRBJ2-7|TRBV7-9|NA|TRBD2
CASSSSATSFYEQYF
TGTGCCAGCAGCTCCTCCGCGACTAGCTTCTACGAGCAGTACTTC